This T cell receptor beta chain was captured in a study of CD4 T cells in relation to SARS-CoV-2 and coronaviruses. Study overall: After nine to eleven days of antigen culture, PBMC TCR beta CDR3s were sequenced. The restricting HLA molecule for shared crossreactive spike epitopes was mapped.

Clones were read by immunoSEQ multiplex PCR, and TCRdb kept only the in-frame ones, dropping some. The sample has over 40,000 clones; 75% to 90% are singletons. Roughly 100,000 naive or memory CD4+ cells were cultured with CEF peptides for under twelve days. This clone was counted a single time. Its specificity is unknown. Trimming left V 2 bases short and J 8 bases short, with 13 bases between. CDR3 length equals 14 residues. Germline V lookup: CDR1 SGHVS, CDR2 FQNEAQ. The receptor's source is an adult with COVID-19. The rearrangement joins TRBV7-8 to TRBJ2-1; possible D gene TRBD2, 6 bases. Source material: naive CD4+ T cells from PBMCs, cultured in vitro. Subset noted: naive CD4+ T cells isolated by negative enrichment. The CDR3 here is CASSLREVQHEQFF. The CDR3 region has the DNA TGTGCCAGCAGCTTAAGGGAGGTACAACATGAGCAGTTCTTC.